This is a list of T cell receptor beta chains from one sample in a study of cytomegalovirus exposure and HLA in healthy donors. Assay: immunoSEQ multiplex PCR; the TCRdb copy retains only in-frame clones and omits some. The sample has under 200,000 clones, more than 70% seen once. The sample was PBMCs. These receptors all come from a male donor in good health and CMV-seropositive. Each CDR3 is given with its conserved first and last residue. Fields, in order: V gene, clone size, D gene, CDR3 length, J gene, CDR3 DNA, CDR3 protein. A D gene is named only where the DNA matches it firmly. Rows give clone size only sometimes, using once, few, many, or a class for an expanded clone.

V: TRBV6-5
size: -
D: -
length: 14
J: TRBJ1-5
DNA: TGTGCCAGCAGTCCCAGGGGAAGTAATCAGCCCCAGCATTTT
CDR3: CASSPRGSNQPQHF

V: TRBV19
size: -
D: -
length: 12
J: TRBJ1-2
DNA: TGTGCCAGTATTCAGGGTAACTATGGCTACACCTTC
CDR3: CASIQGNYGYTF

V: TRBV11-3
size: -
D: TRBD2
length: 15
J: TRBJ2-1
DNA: TGTGCCAGCACCTGGGGAGCGGGATCCAACAATGAGCAGTTCTTC
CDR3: CASTWGAGSNNEQFF

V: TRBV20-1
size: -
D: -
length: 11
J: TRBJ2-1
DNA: TGCAGTGCCCACCGGTTCAATGAGCAGTTCTTC
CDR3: CSAHRFNEQFF

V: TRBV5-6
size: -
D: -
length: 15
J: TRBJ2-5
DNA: TGTGCCAGCAGCTCGATTGGGGCTTACCAAGAGACCCAGTACTTC
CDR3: CASSSIGAYQETQYF

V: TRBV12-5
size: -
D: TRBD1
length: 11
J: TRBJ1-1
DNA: TGTGCTAGTGGACTGGACAGGTGGGCTTTCTTT
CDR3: CASGLDRWAFF

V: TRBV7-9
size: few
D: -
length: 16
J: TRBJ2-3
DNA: TGTGCCAGCAGCTTAGATGGGGGGAAGAGCACAGATACGCAGTATTTT
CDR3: CASSLDGGKSTDTQYF

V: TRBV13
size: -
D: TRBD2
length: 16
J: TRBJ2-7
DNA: TGTGCCAGCAGCTTAGAGAGGGCTAGCGGGAGCAACGAGCAGTACTTC
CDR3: CASSLERASGSNEQYF

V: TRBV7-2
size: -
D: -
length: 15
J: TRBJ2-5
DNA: TGTGCCAGCAGCTTAGGAGGAGGGATGGGAGAGACCCAGTACTTC
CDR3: CASSLGGGMGETQYF

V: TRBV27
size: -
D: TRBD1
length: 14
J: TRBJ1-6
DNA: TGTGCCAGCAGTTTCCAGGGGGCTCGGTCACCCCTCCACTTT
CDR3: CASSFQGARSPLHF

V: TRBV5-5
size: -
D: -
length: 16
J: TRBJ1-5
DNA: TGTGCCAGCAGCCCAGGGACTTCTCAGGGCAATCAGCCCCAGCATTTT
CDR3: CASSPGTSQGNQPQHF

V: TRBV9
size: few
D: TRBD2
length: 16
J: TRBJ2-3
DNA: TGTGCCAGCAGCTTTGGACTAGCGGAAAGCACAGATACGCAGTATTTT
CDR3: CASSFGLAESTDTQYF

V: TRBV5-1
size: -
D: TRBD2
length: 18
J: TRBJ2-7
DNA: TGCGCCAGCAGCTTGGAGGGCGGTCTAGCGGGCCAAACCTACGAGCAGTACTTC
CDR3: CASSLEGGLAGQTYEQYF

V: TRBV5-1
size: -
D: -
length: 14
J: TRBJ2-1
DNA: TGCGCCAGCAGCTTGGCCGGGGGGCTCAATGAGCAGTTCTTC
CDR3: CASSLAGGLNEQFF

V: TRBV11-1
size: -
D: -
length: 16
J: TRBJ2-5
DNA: TGTGCCAGCAGCTTAGCGGTTGCCCGGGTCGGAGAGACCCAGTACTTC
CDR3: CASSLAVARVGETQYF

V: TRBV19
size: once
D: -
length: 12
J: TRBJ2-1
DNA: TGTGCCAGTAGTAGCGTTCCCCATGAGCAGTTCTTC
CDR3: CASSSVPHEQFF